The 14 T cell receptor beta chains presented below share a single source sample, sequenced in a study of cytomegalovirus exposure and HLA in healthy donors. The PCR made use of 60 Vbeta and 13 Jbeta primers. Sequencing was performed with immunoSEQ multiplex PCR; in TCRdb, only in-frame clones are kept and a portion is missing. The sample is made up of around 30,000 clones, and the top ten hold roughly 0.76% of it. Source material: PBMCs. These receptors all stem from a man aged 30 to 39 in good health and CMV-seronegative.

The chain joins TRBV2 to TRBJ1-1; possible D gene TRBD1, 5 bases. The CDR3 covers 12 residues. Per germline, CDR1 SNHLY and CDR2 FYNNEI. Trimming stripped 7 bases from V and 7 bases from J, with 13 bases between. The CDR3 region has the DNA TGTGCCAGCATTCCCCCGGGGGGTGAAGCTTTCTTT. Translation gives CASIPPGGEAFF.

The chain employs TRBV15 and TRBJ2-5; 10 bases align to TRBD1. The last part of the DNA fits TRBJ2-7 better; the J call may be wrong. The CDR3 covers 16 residues. Germline assignment: CDR1 LNHNV and CDR2 YYDKDF (reference sequence). CDR3 bases: TGTGCCACCAGCAGAGATAGGACAGGGGGAGGGTACGAGCAGTACTTC. It codes for CATSRDRTGGGYEQYF.

The rearrangement links TRBV7-2 to TRBJ2-7, with 8 bases aligning to TRBD1. This CDR3 has 13 residues. The V and J ends lost 4 bases and 5 bases, in that order; junction bases with no gene match: 4. Germline V lookup: CDR1 SGHTA, CDR2 FQGNSA. CDR3 residues: CASSYQTGDEQYF. The DNA for the CDR3 is TGTGCCAGCAGCTACCAGACAGGGGACGAGCAGTACTTC.

The V gene is TRBV29-1, the J gene TRBJ1-4; unclear D gene. In germline, CDR1 is SQVTM, CDR2 ANQGSEA. The CDR3 contains 11 residues. The V end was cut by 6 bases, the J end by 5 bases, with 7 bases between. CDR3 sequence (DNA): TGCAGCGTGCCCCGGAATGAAAAACTGTTTTTT. It is translated as CSVPRNEKLFF.

J is TRBJ1-4 and V is TRBV7-8, with D perhaps TRBD1 (5 bases). V dropped 0 bases and J dropped 8 bases, with 16 bases sitting between them. The CDR3 is made up of 16 amino acids. The V gene's germline CDR1 is SGHVS and CDR2 FQNEAQ. Here the CDR3 reads CASSLAKTEDREKLFF. The CDR3, as DNA: TGTGCCAGCAGCTTAGCTAAGACAGAGGATAGGGAAAAACTGTTTTTT. Using reference TRBV7-8 and TRBJ1-4 for the parts outside the CDR3, the full variable domain is GAGVSQSPRYKVAKRGQDVALRCDPISGHVSLFWYQQALGQGPEFLTYFQNEAQLDKSGLPSDRFFAERPEGSVSTLKIQRTQQEDSAVYLCASSLAKTEDREKLFFGSGTQLSVL.

The chain uses TRBV6-4 and TRBJ2-7; the match to TRBD2 covers 7 bases. This CDR3 spans 15 amino acids. Per germline, CDR1 MRHNA and CDR2 SNTAGT. The junction had 9 bases not matched to a gene; V was cut back by 4 bases and J by 3 bases. The CDR3 nucleotides read TGTGCCAGCAGTGGGGGGGGAGGGAGCTACTACGAGCAGTACTTC. Translated: CASSGGGGSYYEQYF.

Remarks on this clone: The junction and the germline gene differ at one end; a read error may be behind it. J is TRBJ2-5 and V is TRBV5-1, with D possibly matching TRBD2 (5 bases). The germline V gene encodes CDR1 SGHRS and CDR2 YFSETQ. There are 13 residues in the CDR3. CDR3: CASSSGGQEAQYF. For the CDR3, the DNA is TGCGCCAGCAGCTCCGGAGGTCAAGAGGCCCAGTACTTC.

The chain is built from TRBV19 and TRBJ1-2; weak D call: TRBD1 (5 bases). The V gene lost 1 base and the J gene lost 11 bases, with 11 bases spanning the gap. This CDR3 is 12 amino acids long. Germline loops: CDR1 LNHDA, CDR2 SQIVND (reference sequence). The CDR3 reads CASSIAVGAYTF. For the CDR3, the DNA is TGTGCCAGTAGTATAGCGGTAGGGGCGTACACCTTC.

J is TRBJ2-3 and V is TRBV5-4; D is perhaps TRBD1 (5 bases). Germline V CDR1 and CDR2: SGHNT, YYREEE (reference sequence). This CDR3 has 16 amino acids. Trimming took 4 bases from V and 4 from J, leaving 19 bases between them. CDR3 protein: CASSQLRQREADTQYF. CDR3 nucleotide sequence: TGTGCCAGCAGCCAACTACGACAGAGAGAGGCAGATACGCAGTATTTT.

The chain has TRBV6-5 and TRBJ2-3; no firm D call. V lost 6 bases, J lost 4 bases, and 14 bases lay in between. Germline loops: CDR1 MNHEY, CDR2 SVGAGI. The CDR3 is 14 residues long. In DNA form, the CDR3 reads TGTGCCAGCAGGAGGAGTGCAGTAGCAGATACGCAGTATTTT. Translated: CASRRSAVADTQYF.

V and J are TRBV6-5 and TRBJ2-7, with D tentatively TRBD1 (6 bases). Germline CDR1 MNHEY, CDR2 SVGAGI. This CDR3 region has 15 residues. V shed 0 bases and J shed 4 bases, with 13 bases lying between them. The CDR3 region is CASSYSPQGSYEQYF. The CDR3 nucleotides read TGTGCCAGCAGTTACTCCCCACAGGGTTCGTACGAGCAGTACTTC.

The gene calls are TRBV4-3 and TRBJ1-4; 11 bases agree with TRBD1. The CDR3 has 16 residues. Germline assignment: CDR1 LGHNA and CDR2 YSLEER. J was trimmed by 6 bases and V by 2 bases; bases with no gene match: 5. CDR3 amino acids: CASSQRTGGADEKLFF. The CDR3 nucleotides read TGCGCCAGCAGCCAACGGACAGGGGGCGCGGATGAAAAACTGTTTTTT.

J is TRBJ1-1 and V is TRBV28, with 10 bases fitting TRBD1. Germline trimming cut 5 bases from V and 5 bases from J; bases unmatched to any gene: 8. The CDR3 spans 15 residues. Germline lookup yields CDR1 MDHEN and CDR2 SYDVKM. This chain's CDR3 is CASSPGGQGGTEAFF. The CDR3 DNA sequence: TGTGCCAGCAGTCCAGGAGGACAGGGGGGGACTGAAGCTTTCTTT.

The chain employs TRBV6-1 and TRBJ1-3; maybe TRBD1 (5 bases). Germline V gene data show CDR1 as MNHNS and CDR2 as SASEGT. V shed 6 bases and J shed 0 bases, with 12 bases lying between them. This CDR3 region has 15 residues. The CDR3 bases are TGTGCCAGCAGCCGACAGAGCAGCTCTGGAAACACCATATATTTT. The encoded protein is CASSRQSSSGNTIYF.